This record looks at one T cell receptor (beta chain) sequence and its context. In the source study's methods: From reference gene primer amplification, estimates of nucleated cell counts were derived. Measured with immunoSEQ multiplex PCR; TCRdb has only the in-frame clones, and not every one. V, J and clone size are those of that table, while D and trimming were read from the DNA. The table has 60,000 or so clones, about nine tenths seen once. The sample is drawn from a study of blood T cell repertoires in COVID-19. For the study at large: COVID-19 samples collected from the United States, Italy and Spain covered acute and convalescent phases. Sample material is recorded as cDNA or gDNA derived from T cells, B-cell-depleted T cells, or PBMCs.

CDR1 is MNHEY and CDR2 is SMNVEV in the germline V gene (reference sequence). The CDR3 covers 15 residues. The junction had 16 bases not matched to a gene; V was cut back by 8 bases and J by 10 bases. Material for sequencing was peripheral blood. This receptor was taken from a human donor with active COVID-19. The donor label of this sample is uncertain. The chain joins TRBV27 to TRBJ2-1, with 8 bases lining up with TRBD2. The CDR3 sequence: CASLPSWTSLIEQFF. CDR3 in DNA: TGTGCCAGCCTCCCCAGTTGGACTAGCCTTATCGAGCAGTTCTTC.